Given below is one T cell receptor beta chain in context. Residents of 24 US areas, aged about 18 to 95 years, made up the participants. Symptom resolution, clearance, or two negative PCRs marked the recovered donors of Cohort 3. The repertoire was sequenced with immunoSEQ multiplex PCR; TCRdb's copy has only in-frame clones and lacks some. The data show more than 200,000 clones, 85% to 90% seen once. The sample is drawn from a study of blood T cell repertoires in COVID-19. The CDR3 is 20 amino acids. The V gene end was trimmed by 6 bases and the J gene end by 2 bases; junction bases not matched to a gene: 23. Per germline, CDR1 SNHLY and CDR2 FYNNEI.

The origin of this receptor is a young woman who had recovered from COVID-19. The specimen was PBMCs or T cells enriched from blood (not recorded which). The gene calls are TRBV2 and TRBJ1-2, with 8 positions matching TRBD1. CDR3 sequence reads: CASSLAQDRAISVVNYGYTF. As DNA, the CDR3 is TGTGCCAGCAGCCTAGCCCAGGACAGGGCAATATCGGTGGTGAACTATGGCTACACCTTC.